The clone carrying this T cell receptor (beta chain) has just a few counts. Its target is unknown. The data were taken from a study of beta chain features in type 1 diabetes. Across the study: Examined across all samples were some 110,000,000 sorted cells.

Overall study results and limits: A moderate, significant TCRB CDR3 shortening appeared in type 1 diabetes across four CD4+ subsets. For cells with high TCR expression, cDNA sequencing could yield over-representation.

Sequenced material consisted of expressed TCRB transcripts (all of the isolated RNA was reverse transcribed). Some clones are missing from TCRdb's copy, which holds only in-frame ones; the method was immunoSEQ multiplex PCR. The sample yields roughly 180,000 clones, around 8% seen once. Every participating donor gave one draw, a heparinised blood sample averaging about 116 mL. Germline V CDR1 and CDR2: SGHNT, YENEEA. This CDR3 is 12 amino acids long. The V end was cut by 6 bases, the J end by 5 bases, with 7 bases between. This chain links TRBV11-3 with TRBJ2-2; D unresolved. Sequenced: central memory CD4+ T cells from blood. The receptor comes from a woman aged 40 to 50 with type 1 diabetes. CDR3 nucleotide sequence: TGTGCCAGCAGTCCAGGAACCGGGGAGCTGTTTTTT. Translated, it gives CASSPGTGELFF.